The clone carrying this T cell receptor beta chain was recorded only once. Antigen unknown. J was trimmed by 0 bases and V by 3 bases; bases with no gene match: 3. The CDR3 runs 15 residues. Germline CDR1 and CDR2: MGHRA and YSYEKL. These data belong to a study of graft-versus-host responses after intestinal transplantation. The study's findings and limits: GvH clones were identified in recipient marrow, with some first appearing in ileum or blood.

The method was immunoSEQ multiplex PCR; TCRdb's version includes in-frame clones alone and lacks a portion of them. The sample yields about 120,000 clones, about 95% seen once. The chain combines TRBV4-1 with TRBJ1-2, with 8 bases aligning to TRBD1. This TCR was sampled from a human donor who received an intestinal transplant. The sample was unstimulated CD8+ T cells sorted from spleen or lymph node cells, taken before intestinal transplant. The CDR3 sequence is CASSHRQGTNYGYTF. CDR3 in DNA: TGCGCCAGCAGCCATAGACAGGGGACTAACTATGGCTACACCTTC.